This TCR beta chain was recovered during a study of blood T cell repertoires in COVID-19. Looking at the study overall: Acute and convalescent COVID-19 specimens originated in the United States, Italy and Spain. Nucleic acid was either cDNA or gDNA, and it came from T cells, B-cell-depleted T cells, or PBMCs.

Original methodology: Reference gene primer amplification gave nucleated cell count estimates. Sequenced by immunoSEQ multiplex PCR; TCRdb stores in-frame clones only, minus some. Clone size and V and J calls were adopted from that table, with D and trimming inferred from the DNA. The sample shows tens of thousands of clones, around 84% of them seen only once. The CDR3 runs to 15 residues. The V end was cut by 5 bases, the J end by 1 base, with 14 bases between. CDR1 is MNHEY and CDR2 is SVGEGT in the germline V gene. The gene calls are TRBV6-2 or TRBV6-3 and TRBJ1-1; the D gene is possibly TRBD1 (6 bases). The sample taken for sequencing was peripheral blood. This receptor was taken from a human donor in a cohort sampled during active COVID-19. CDR3 sequence reads: CASSTQGSANTEAFF. CDR3 DNA: TGTGCCAGCAGTACACAGGGAAGCGCGAACACTGAAGCTTTCTTT.